This passage covers 6 T cell receptor beta chains from one sample sequenced in a study of blood T cell repertoires in COVID-19. The protocol was immunoSEQ multiplex PCR, while the TCRdb copy is restricted to in-frame clones and leaves out a portion. The repertoire consists of roughly 250,000 clones, with 82% occurring once and the leading ten covering 4.9%. The sample consisted of peripheral blood. The receptors originated from a woman aged 80 or over with active or convalescent COVID-19.

CDR3 sequence reads: CASSRDTSYEQYF. The CDR3 nucleotides read TGTGCCAGCAGCCGCGACACCAGCTACGAGCAGTACTTC. The chain joins TRBV5-6 to TRBJ2-7; D is unresolved. CDR1 SGHDT and CDR2 YYEEEE come from the germline V gene. The CDR3 covers 13 residues. V lost 4 bases, J lost 3 bases, and 11 bases lay in between.

The V and J genes are TRBV10-1 and TRBJ1-5, with 7 nucleotides matching TRBD1. With V trimmed by 6 bases and J by 5 bases, 7 bases remained unmatched. The germline V gene has CDR1 WNHNN and CDR2 SYGVQD (reference sequence). The CDR3 consists of 14 residues. The chain's CDR3 is CASSSGTVDQPQHF. In DNA, the CDR3 is TGCGCCAGCAGCTCCGGGACAGTGGATCAGCCCCAGCATTTT.

The J gene is TRBJ1-4, the V gene TRBV5-1, with D possibly matching TRBD1 (6 bases). CDR3 length: 14 residues. The V gene lost 0 bases and the J gene lost 8 bases, with 11 bases spanning the gap. Germline CDR1 and CDR2: SGHRS and YFSETQ. The CDR3 nucleotides read TGCGCCAGCAGCTTGGACAGGGAGGGAGAAAAACTGTTTTTT. This translates into CASSLDREGEKLFF.

This chain uses TRBV21-1 with TRBJ2-1; the table's D call of TRBD2 was not tested on the DNA. TRBV21-1 is given as a pseudogene. The CDR3 covers 15 residues. This CDR3 is CASSKESYKYNEQFF. The CDR3, as DNA: TGTGCCAGCAGCAAAGAATCCTATAAATACAATGAGCAGTTCTTC.

V gene TRBV25-1 combines with J gene TRBJ2-5; 10 bases are a match to TRBD1. CDR1 and CDR2 from the germline V gene are MGHDK and SYGVNS. Trimming removed 5 bases from V and 4 bases from J; junction bases left unmatched: 4. The CDR3 contains 14 residues. The CDR3 nucleotides are TGTGCCAGCAGTCCGGGACAGGGGTTAGAGACCCAGTACTTC. Translation: CASSPGQGLETQYF.

V gene TRBV10-1 combines with J gene TRBJ1-5; TRBD1 aligns across 8 bases. Germline V lookup: CDR1 WNHNN, CDR2 SYGVQD (reference sequence). The CDR3 loop spans 15 amino acids. The ends lost 2 bases at V and 5 bases at J; junction bases unmatched: 5. CDR3 protein: CASSEGSGGYQPQHF. CDR3 bases: TGCGCCAGCAGTGAGGGGTCAGGGGGCTATCAGCCCCAGCATTTT.